The subject of this entry is one T cell receptor (beta chain). This sample stems from a study of blood T cell repertoires in COVID-19. Study-wide background: Sample material is recorded as cDNA or gDNA derived from T cells, B-cell-depleted T cells, or PBMCs.

Trimming left V 1 base short and J 0 bases short, with 19 bases between. The germline gives CDR1 LGHDT, CDR2 YNNKEL (reference sequence). The CDR3 covers 19 residues. Per the study methods: For nucleated cells, counts were estimated from reference gene primer amplification. Method: immunoSEQ multiplex PCR; TCRdb's copy keeps in-frame clones and lacks some. That table is the source of V, J and clone size, and D and trimming were worked out from the DNA. The sample holds 150,000 or so clones, 70% to 90% seen once. The receptor's source is a woman aged 60-75 years with COVID-19, enrolled during active disease. The chain links TRBV3-1 (or the pseudogene TRBV3-2) to TRBJ1-5; weak D call: TRBD1 (6 bases). The material sequenced was peripheral blood. This CDR3 reads CASSQGPAGDGNSNQPQHF. The CDR3 DNA sequence: TGTGCCAGCAGCCAAGGTCCGGCAGGGGACGGGAATAGCAATCAGCCCCAGCATTTT.